These 9 T cell receptor beta chains share one sample of origin, sequenced in a study of molecular identifiers for immune sequencing clone quantification. Each CDR3 protein is one row after TCRdb ran MiXCR on the PCR reads. The table lists nearly 55,000 distinct CDR3 sequences, just over 35% of them singletons, with 3.5% to 4% in the top ten. The sample comprised naive CD8+ T cells from blood, with Jurkat cell RNA spiked in. Described subset: FACS-sorted CD8+CD4-CCR7+CD45RA+ naive T cells. These receptors all stem from a human donor in good health. Some libraries in this study had Jurkat cell RNA spiked in.

This clonotype was counted ten times or more. The rearrangement uses TRBV6-6 and TRBJ2-6; D remains ambiguous. CDR3 length: 14 amino acids. Trimming removed 4 bases at V and 0 bases at J, with 4 bases between. Germline V gives CDR1 MNHNY, CDR2 SVGAGI (reference sequence). Here the CDR3 DNA reads TGTGCCAGCAGTTTGCGCTCTGGGGCCAACGTCCTGACTTTC. Protein product: CASSLRSGANVLTF.

Notes on this clonotype: A read error may be the cause here, since a much bigger clone is one base away. V and J are TRBV12-3 or TRBV12-4 and TRBJ2-5; 7 bases are shared with TRBD2. The CDR3 totals 13 residues. With 2 bases clipped from V and 7 bases from J, the junction kept 4 bases outside the gene matches. The CDR3 loop reads CASSLSGKATQYF. CDR3 DNA sequence: TGTGCCAGCAGTTTAAGCGGGAAAGCGACCCAGTACTTC.

As regards this clonotype: One base away lies a much larger clone, so this may be a sequencing read error. The V call is TRBV12-3 or TRBV12-4, the J call TRBJ1-3; maybe TRBD1 (5 bases). This CDR3 contains 14 residues. With 6 bases removed from V and 1 base from J, the gap between germline ends came to 10 bases. The CDR3 here is CASSPTVSGNTIYF. The CDR3, as DNA: TGTGCCAGCAGCCCGACAGTGTCTGGAAACACCATATATTTT.

This clonotype was found a few times. This chain connects TRBV12-3 or TRBV12-4 to TRBJ2-5; 7 bases are shared with TRBD2. V shed 6 bases, J shed 4 bases, and the junction held 8 bases outside the gene matches. The CDR3 is made up of 14 amino acids. The chain's CDR3 is CASSPTGLVETQYF. The CDR3 coding sequence is TGTGCCAGCAGCCCAACTGGACTAGTAGAGACCCAGTACTTC.

This sequence joins TRBV27 and TRBJ2-7; D remains unclear. CDR1 and CDR2 (germline): MNHEY, SMNVEV (reference sequence). The CDR3 is 11 amino acids. Trimming left V 3 bases short and J 5 bases short, with 5 bases between. The CDR3 sequence: CASSLGHEQYF. The CDR3 DNA is TGTGCCAGCAGTTTGGGCCACGAGCAGTACTTC.

Notes on this clonotype: A read error may be the cause here, since a much bigger clone is one base away. The final CDR3 position lacks the conserved phenylalanine or tryptophan, pointing to a likely read error. The chain combines TRBV20-1 with TRBJ1-5, with 7 bases that match TRBD1. The V segment lost 2 bases and the J segment 4 bases; nucleotides outside the gene matches: 14. The CDR3 has 17 residues. Germline assignment: CDR1 DFQATT and CDR2 SNEGSKA (reference sequence). The chain's CDR3 is CSARPHAGGVQNQPQHL. The DNA for the CDR3 is TGCAGTGCTAGACCCCATGCAGGGGGAGTTCAGAATCAGCCCCAGCATCTT.

This clonotype came up many times. This chain links TRBV20-1 with TRBJ2-3; 7 nucleotides agree with TRBD2. V was pared by 3 bases and J by 6 bases, with 12 bases of the junction left unmatched. From germline, CDR1 is DFQATT and CDR2 SNEGSKA (reference sequence). The CDR3 is made up of 15 amino acids. CDR3 nucleotide sequence: TGCAGTGCTAGTTCGGCGGGAGCACCGGTGGATACGCAGTATTTT. The encoded protein is CSASSAGAPVDTQYF.

As to this clonotype: A read error may account for a junction end that differs from germline. The V and J genes are TRBV19 and TRBJ1-5; D is uncertain. The germline V gene has CDR1 LNHDA and CDR2 SQIVND (reference sequence). There are 16 residues in the CDR3. The CDR3 region has the DNA TGTGCCAGTAGTATCGGGGAGGGATATAGCAATCAGCCCCCGCATTTT. Encoded protein: CASSIGEGYSNQPPHF.

J is TRBJ2-7 and V is TRBV4-2; 8 bases align to TRBD1. The V gene end was trimmed by 5 bases and the J gene end by 0 bases; junction bases not matched to a gene: 6. The CDR3 consists of 15 residues. The V gene's germline CDR1 is LGHNA and CDR2 YNFKEQ. The CDR3 sequence: CASSNGQGSSYEQYF. The CDR3 DNA follows: TGTGCCAGCAGCAACGGACAGGGCAGCTCCTACGAGCAGTACTTC.